These T cell receptor beta chains were read from a single sample in a study of blood T cell repertoires in COVID-19. The protocol was immunoSEQ multiplex PCR, while the TCRdb copy is restricted to in-frame clones and leaves out a portion. Seen here are 250,000 to 300,000 clones, around 90% observed once, and the top ten hold 2% to 2.5%. Sequenced sample: peripheral blood. All receptors derive from a woman aged 50 to 60 who had recovered from COVID-19. Both conserved end residues are part of each CDR3. The D gene is left open where the match is weak. Size tells how often a clone was seen (once, few, many) or the class of an expanded clone, and some rows leave it out.

d_call | j_call | clone_size | v_call | cdr3_aa | cdr3_nt
. | TRBJ1-3 | . | TRBV15 | CATSLPADTIYF | TGTGCCACCAGCCTACCCGCTGACACCATATATTTT
TRBD1 | TRBJ2-3 | . | TRBV5-1 | CASSWSGQGMKVTDTQYF | TGCGCCAGCAGCTGGTCCGGACAGGGGATGAAAGTGACAGATACGCAGTATTTT
TRBD1 | TRBJ1-2 | . | TRBV7-2 | CASSSRTGGGYTF | TGTGCCAGCAGCTCGCGGACAGGGGGCGGCTACACCTTC
TRBD1 | TRBJ2-3 | few | TRBV12-5 | CASGLALGQGPGDTQYF | TGTGCTAGTGGTTTGGCCCTAGGACAGGGCCCAGGAGATACGCAGTATTTT
. | TRBJ1-1 | . | TRBV30 | CAWSKLTEAFF | TGTGCCTGGAGTAAACTCACTGAAGCTTTCTTT
. | TRBJ1-6 | once | TRBV7-2 | CASSFPSSPLHF | TGTGCCAGCAGCTTTCCGTCCTCACCCCTCCACTTT
. | TRBJ1-1 | . | TRBV18 | CASSANQGMAMNTEAFF | TGTGCCAGCTCAGCGAACCAGGGAATGGCAATGAACACTGAAGCTTTCTTT
TRBD2 | TRBJ2-3 | . | TRBV5-1 | CASSGTGTSGVADTQYF | TGCGCCAGCAGCGGGACCGGGACTAGCGGGGTGGCAGATACGCAGTATTTT
. | TRBJ1-1 | . | TRBV6-2/TRBV6-3 | CASSPRLLNTEAFF | TGTGCCAGCAGCCCGCGGTTGTTGAACACTGAAGCTTTCTTT
. | TRBJ1-2 | . | TRBV5-4 | CASSEPQGERRGYTF | TGTGCCAGCAGCGAACCACAGGGAGAGAGGCGAGGCTACACCTTC
. | TRBJ2-7 | . | TRBV7-7 | CASSNRDSSGEQYF | TGTGCTAGCAGCAACCGGGACTCTTCGGGCGAGCAGTACTTC